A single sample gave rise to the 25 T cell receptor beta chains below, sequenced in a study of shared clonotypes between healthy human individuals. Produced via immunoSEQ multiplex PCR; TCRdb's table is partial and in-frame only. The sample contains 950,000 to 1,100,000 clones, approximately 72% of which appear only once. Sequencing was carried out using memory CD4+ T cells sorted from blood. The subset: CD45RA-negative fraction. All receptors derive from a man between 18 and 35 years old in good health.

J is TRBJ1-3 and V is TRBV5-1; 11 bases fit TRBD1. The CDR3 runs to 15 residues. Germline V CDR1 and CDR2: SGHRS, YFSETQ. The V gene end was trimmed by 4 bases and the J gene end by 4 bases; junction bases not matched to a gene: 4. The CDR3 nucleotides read TGCGCCAGCAGCCGGACAGGGGGCGTCGGAAACACCATATATTTT. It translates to CASSRTGGVGNTIYF. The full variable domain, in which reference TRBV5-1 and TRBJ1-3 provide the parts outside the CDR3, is KAGVTQTPRYLIKTRGQQVTLSCSPISGHRSVSWYQQTPGQGLQFLFEYFSETQRNKGNFPGRFSGRQFSNSRSEMNVSTLELGDSALYLCASSRTGGVGNTIYFGEGSWLTVV.

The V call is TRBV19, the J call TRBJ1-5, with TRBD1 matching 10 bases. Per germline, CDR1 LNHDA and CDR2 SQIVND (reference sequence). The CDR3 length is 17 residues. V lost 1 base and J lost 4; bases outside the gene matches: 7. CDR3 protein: CASSIGSDRGRNQPQHF. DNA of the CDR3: TGTGCCAGTAGTATAGGGTCCGACAGGGGGCGGAATCAGCCCCAGCATTTT.

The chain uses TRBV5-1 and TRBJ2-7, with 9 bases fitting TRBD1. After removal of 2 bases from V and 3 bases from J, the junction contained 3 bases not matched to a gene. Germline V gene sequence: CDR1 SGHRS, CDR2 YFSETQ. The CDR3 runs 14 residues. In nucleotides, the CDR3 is TGCGCCAGCAGCTTTGGACAGGGGTTCTACGAGCAGTACTTC. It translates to CASSFGQGFYEQYF. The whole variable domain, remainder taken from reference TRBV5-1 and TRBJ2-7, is KAGVTQTPRYLIKTRGQQVTLSCSPISGHRSVSWYQQTPGQGLQFLFEYFSETQRNKGNFPGRFSGRQFSNSRSEMNVSTLELGDSALYLCASSFGQGFYEQYFGPGTRLTVT.

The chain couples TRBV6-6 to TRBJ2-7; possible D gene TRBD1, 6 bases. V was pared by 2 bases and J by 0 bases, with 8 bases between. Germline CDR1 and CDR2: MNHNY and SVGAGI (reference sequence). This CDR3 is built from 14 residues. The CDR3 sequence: CASSYGGYSYEQYF. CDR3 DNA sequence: TGTGCCAGCAGTTACGGGGGCTACTCCTACGAGCAGTACTTC.

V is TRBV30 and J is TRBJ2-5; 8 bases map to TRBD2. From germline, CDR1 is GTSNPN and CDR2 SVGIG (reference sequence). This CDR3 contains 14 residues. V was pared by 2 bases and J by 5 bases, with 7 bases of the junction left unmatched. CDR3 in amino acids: CAWSSGGRWETQYF. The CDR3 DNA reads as TGTGCCTGGAGTTCCGGCGGGAGGTGGGAGACCCAGTACTTC.

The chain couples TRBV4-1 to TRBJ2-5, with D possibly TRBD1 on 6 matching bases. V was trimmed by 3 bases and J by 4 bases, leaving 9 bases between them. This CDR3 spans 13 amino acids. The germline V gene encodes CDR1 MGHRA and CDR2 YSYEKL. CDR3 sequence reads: CASSQGAGETQYF. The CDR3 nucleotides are TGCGCCAGCAGCCAGGGGGCCGGAGAGACCCAGTACTTC.

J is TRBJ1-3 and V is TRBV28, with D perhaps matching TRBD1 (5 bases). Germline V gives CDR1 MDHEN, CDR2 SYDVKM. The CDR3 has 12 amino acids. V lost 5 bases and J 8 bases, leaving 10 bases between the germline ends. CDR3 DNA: TGTGCCAGCAGTGGGGGAACGGACACCATATATTTT. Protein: CASSGGTDTIYF.

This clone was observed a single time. DNA of the CDR3: TGCGCCAGCAGCTTGGACTTCCGTAGGACAGATGACTACGAGCAGTACTTC. Its translation is CASSLDFRRTDDYEQYF. The chain couples TRBV5-1 to TRBJ2-7, with a weak D call TRBD1 (6 bases). Germline assignment: CDR1 SGHRS and CDR2 YFSETQ. There are 17 residues in the CDR3. V was pared by 0 bases and J by 3 bases, with 19 bases between.

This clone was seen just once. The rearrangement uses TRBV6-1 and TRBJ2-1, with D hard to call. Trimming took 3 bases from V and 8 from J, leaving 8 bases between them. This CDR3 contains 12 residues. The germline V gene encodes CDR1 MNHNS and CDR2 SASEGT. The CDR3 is CASSDNTDEQFF. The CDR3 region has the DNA TGTGCCAGCAGTGACAACACGGATGAGCAGTTCTTC.

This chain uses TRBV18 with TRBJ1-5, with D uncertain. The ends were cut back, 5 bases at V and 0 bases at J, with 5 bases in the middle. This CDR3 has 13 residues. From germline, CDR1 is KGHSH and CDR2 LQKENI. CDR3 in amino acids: CASSKDSNQPQHF. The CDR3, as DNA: TGTGCCAGCTCAAAGGATAGCAATCAGCCCCAGCATTTT. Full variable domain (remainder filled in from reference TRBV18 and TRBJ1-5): NAGVMQNPRHLVRRRGQEARLRCSPMKGHSHVYWYRQLPEEGLKFMVYLQKENIIDESGMPKERFSAEFPKEGPSILRIQQVVRGDSAAYFCASSKDSNQPQHFGDGTRLSIL.

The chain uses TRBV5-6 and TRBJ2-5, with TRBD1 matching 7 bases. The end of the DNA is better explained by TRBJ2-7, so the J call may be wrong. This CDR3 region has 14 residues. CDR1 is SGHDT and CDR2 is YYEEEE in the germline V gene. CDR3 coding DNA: TGTGCCAGCAGCTTGTTGGGGACAGCCTACGAGCAGTACTTC. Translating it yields CASSLLGTAYEQYF.

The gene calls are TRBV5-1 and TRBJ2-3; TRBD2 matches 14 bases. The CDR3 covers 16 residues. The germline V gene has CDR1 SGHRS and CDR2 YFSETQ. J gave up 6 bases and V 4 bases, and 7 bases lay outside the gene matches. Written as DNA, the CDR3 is TGCGCCAGCAGCGAGGAGGGACTAGCGGGAGTTGATACGCAGTATTTT. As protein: CASSEEGLAGVDTQYF.

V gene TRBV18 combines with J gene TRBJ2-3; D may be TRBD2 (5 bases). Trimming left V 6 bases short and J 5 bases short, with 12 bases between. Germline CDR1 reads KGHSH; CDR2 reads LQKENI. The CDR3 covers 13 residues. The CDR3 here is CASSARVGDTQYF. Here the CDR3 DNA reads TGTGCCAGCTCCGCGAGGGTGGGAGATACGCAGTATTTT.

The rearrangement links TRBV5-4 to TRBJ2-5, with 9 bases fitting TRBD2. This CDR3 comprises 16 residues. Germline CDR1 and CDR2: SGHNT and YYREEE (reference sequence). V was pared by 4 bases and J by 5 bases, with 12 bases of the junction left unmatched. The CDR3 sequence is CASSALAGGLLETQYF. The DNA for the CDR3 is TGTGCCAGCAGCGCCCTCGCGGGGGGGCTATTGGAGACCCAGTACTTC.

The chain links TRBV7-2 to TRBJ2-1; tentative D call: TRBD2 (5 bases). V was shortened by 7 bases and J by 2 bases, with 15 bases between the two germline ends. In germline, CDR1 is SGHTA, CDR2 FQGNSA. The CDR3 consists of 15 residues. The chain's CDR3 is CASTLSSGTYNEQFF. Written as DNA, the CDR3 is TGTGCCAGCACTCTCTCGTCGGGGACCTACAATGAGCAGTTCTTC.

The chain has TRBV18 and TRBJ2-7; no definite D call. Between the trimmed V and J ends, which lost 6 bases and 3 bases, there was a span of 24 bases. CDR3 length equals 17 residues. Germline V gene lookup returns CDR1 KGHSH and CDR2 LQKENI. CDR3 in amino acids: CASSLSVGKVTIYEQYF. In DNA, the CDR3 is TGTGCCAGCTCGCTAAGCGTCGGCAAAGTCACAATCTACGAGCAGTACTTC. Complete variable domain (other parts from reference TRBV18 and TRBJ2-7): NAGVMQNPRHLVRRRGQEARLRCSPMKGHSHVYWYRQLPEEGLKFMVYLQKENIIDESGMPKERFSAEFPKEGPSILRIQQVVRGDSAAYFCASSLSVGKVTIYEQYFGPGTRLTVT.

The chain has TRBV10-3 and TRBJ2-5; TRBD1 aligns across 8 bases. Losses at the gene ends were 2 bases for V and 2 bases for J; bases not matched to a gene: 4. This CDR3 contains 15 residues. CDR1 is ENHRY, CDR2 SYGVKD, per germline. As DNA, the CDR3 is TGTGCCATCAGTGAGCAGGGGGCTGGGCAAGAGACCCAGTACTTC. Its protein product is CAISEQGAGQETQYF.

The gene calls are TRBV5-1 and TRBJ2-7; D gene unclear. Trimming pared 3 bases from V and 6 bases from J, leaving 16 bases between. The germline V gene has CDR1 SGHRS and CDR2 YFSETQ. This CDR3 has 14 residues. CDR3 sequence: CASSYGQELSEQYF. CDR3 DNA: TGCGCCAGCAGCTACGGTCAGGAACTGAGCGAGCAGTACTTC.

CDR3: CASSPGRSGHDGNQPQHF. DNA for the CDR3: TGTGCCAGCAGCCCAGGTCGTTCGGGACACGACGGCAATCAGCCCCAGCATTTT. This chain links TRBV13 with TRBJ1-5; perhaps TRBD1 as D (6 bases). The CDR3 is made up of 18 amino acids. Germline values: CDR1 PRHDT, CDR2 FYEKMQ (reference sequence). V was pared by 5 bases and J by 2 bases, with 22 bases between.

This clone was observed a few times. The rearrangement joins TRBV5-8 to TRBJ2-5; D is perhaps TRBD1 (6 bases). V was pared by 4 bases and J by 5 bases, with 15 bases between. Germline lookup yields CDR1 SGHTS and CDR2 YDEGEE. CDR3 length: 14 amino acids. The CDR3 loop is CASSLLTGLETQYF. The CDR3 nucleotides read TGTGCCAGCAGCCTTTTGACAGGCCTGGAGACCCAGTACTTC.

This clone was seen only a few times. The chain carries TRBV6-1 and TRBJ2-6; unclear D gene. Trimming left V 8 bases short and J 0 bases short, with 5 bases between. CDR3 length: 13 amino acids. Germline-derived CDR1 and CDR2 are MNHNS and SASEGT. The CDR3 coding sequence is TGTGCCAGCGTGAACTCTGGGGCCAACGTCCTGACTTTC. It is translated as CASVNSGANVLTF.

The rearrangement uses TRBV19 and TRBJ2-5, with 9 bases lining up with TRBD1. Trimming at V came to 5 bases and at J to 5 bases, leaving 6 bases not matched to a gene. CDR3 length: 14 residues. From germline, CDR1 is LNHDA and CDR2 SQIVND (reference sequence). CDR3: CASSSQGAFETQYF. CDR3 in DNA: TGTGCCAGTAGTTCACAGGGGGCGTTTGAGACCCAGTACTTC.

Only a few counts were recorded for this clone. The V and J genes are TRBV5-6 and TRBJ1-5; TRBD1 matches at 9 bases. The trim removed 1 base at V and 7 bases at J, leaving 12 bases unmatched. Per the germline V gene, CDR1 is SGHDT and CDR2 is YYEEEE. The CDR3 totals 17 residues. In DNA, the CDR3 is TGTGCCAGCAGCTTGAAGGGGACAGGGTTTAAGCGCCAGCCCCAGCATTTT. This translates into CASSLKGTGFKRQPQHF. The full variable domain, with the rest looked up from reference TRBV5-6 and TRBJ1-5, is DAGVTQSPTHLIKTRGQQVTLRCSPKSGHDTVSWYQQALGQGPQFIFQYYEEEERQRGNFPDRFSGHQFPNYSSELNVNALLLGDSALYLCASSLKGTGFKRQPQHFGDGTRLSIL.

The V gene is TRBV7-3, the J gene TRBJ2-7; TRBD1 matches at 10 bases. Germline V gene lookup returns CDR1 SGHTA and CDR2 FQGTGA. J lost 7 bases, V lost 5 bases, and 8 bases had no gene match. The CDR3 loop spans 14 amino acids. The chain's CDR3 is CASSAAGQGREQYF. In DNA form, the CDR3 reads TGTGCCAGCAGCGCCGCGGGACAGGGGAGAGAGCAGTACTTC.

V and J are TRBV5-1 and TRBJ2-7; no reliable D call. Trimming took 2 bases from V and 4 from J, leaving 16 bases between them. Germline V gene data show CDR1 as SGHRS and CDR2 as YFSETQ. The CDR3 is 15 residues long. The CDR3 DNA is TGCGCCAGCAGCTTCTCCCCGACTGGATATTACGAGCAGTACTTC. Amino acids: CASSFSPTGYYEQYF.